This is a list of T cell receptor beta chains from one sample in a study of CD8+CD57+ T cells in acquired aplastic anemia. Via MiXCR, TCRdb re-called the reads, giving one row per CDR3 protein. The table has roughly 250,000 distinct CDR3 sequences, about 80% seen once. The source material was sorted CD4+, CD8+, or CD8+CD57+ T cells (not recorded which) from PBMCs. Source of these receptors: a human donor with aplastic anemia. Each CDR3 is given with its conserved first and last residue. The D gene is left open where the match is weak. Not all rows give a size; the values are once, few, many and, for expanded clones, a class.

clone_size	d_call	v_call	j_call	cdr3_aa	cdr3_nt
-	-	TRBV28	TRBJ1-1	CATTLPRGPTVSRTEAFF	TGTGCCACCACCTTACCGCGTGGCCCCACAGTTTCGAGGACTGAAGCTTTCTTT
many	-	TRBV5-8	TRBJ1-2	CASSFTSAGGYTF	TGTGCCAGCAGCTTTACTAGCGCAGGTGGCTACACCTTC
-	-	TRBV15	TRBJ1-2	CATREGYGYTF	TGTGCCACCAGGGAAGGCTATGGCTACACCTTC
-	-	TRBV7-8	TRBJ1-6	CASSLGESNAPLHF	TGCGCCAGCAGCCTAGGGGAAAGTAATGCTCCCCTCCACTTT
-	-	TRBV15	TRBJ2-3	CASSCAGIADTQYF	TGTGCCAGCAGTTGTGCCGGCATCGCAGATACGCAGTATTTT
-	-	TRBV7-8	TRBJ1-1	CASSLALGRNTEDFF	TGTGCCAGCAGCTTAGCTCTGGGTCGGAACACTGAGGATTTCTTT
-	-	TRBV2	TRBJ2-7	CASGDEGAYEQYF	TGTGCCAGCGGGGACGAGGGCGCCTACGAGCAGTACTTC
once	-	TRBV7-8	TRBJ1-1	CASSLGGGLNAEFF	TGTGCCAGCAGCTTAGGGGGAGGACTCAATGCAGAGTTCTTT
few	-	TRBV20-1	TRBJ1-2	CSASSAYGYTF	TGCAGTGCTAGTAGTGCCTATGGCTACACCTTC
-	-	TRBV7-9	TRBJ1-2	CASSLPAGGLDYGYTF	TGTGCCAGCAGCTTACCTGCCGGGGGCTTGGACTATGGCTACACCTTC
-	-	TRBV7-2	TRBJ2-5	CASSRGREHETLYF	TGTGCCAGCAGTAGAGGCAGGGAGCATGAGACGTTGTACTTC
few	-	TRBV5-5	TRBJ2-5	CASSSSGAWGETQYF	TGTGCCAGCAGCTCTAGTGGCGCTTGGGGAGAGACCCAGTACTTC
-	-	TRBV7-9	TRBJ1-1	CASSRLNTEAFF	TGTGCCAGTTCCAGGTTGAACACTGAAGCTTTCTTT
-	TRBD2	TRBV7-9	TRBJ2-5	CASSRGSSGGTDEF	TGTGCCAGCAGCAGGGGATCAAGCGGGGGGACCGATGAGTTC
-	-	TRBV7-9	TRBJ2-1	CAYEVPAYQGTQYQFF	TGTGCCTACGAGGTACCGGCGTACCAAGGGACCCAGTACCAGTTCTTC
-	TRBD2	TRBV7-9	TRBJ2-3	CASSFARGGGTDDF	TGTGCCAGCAGCTTTGCGAGAGGCGGGGGTACGGATGATTTT
-	TRBD2	TRBV7-3	TRBJ2-1	CASSYASGTSQFF	TGTGCCAGCAGCTACGCGAGCGGGACTTCGCAGTTCTTC
-	TRBD1	TRBV11-2	TRBJ1-2	CASSFDRASYTF	TGTGCCAGCAGCTTCGACAGGGCTAGCTACACCTTC
-	TRBD1	TRBV9	TRBJ2-7	CASSSGDRQGDNKYF	TGTGCCAGCAGCTCTGGGGACCGACAGGGAGACAACAAGTACTTC
once	-	TRBV7-9	TRBJ2-3	CASSFQTDGRALYYEQYF	TGTGCCAGCAGCTTTCAAACAGACGGGAGAGCCCTTTACTACGAGCAGTATTTT
-	TRBD1	TRBV7-9	TRBJ2-3	CASSPATGAHTDTF	TGTGCCAGCAGCCCCGCGACAGGGGCTCACACAGATACTTTT
once	-	TRBV19	TRBJ2-2	CASSIAGPNTGELFF	TGTGCCAGTAGTATAGCGGGGCCGAACACCGGGGAGCTGTTTTTT
-	TRBD1	TRBV19	TRBJ2-7	CASRTGGTNEQYF	TGTGCCAGTAGGACAGGGGGCACAAACGAGCAGTACTTC
-	-	TRBV20-1	TRBJ2-7	CSARDCRDTDF	TGCAGTGCTAGAGATTGTAGGGACACCGACTTC
-	-	TRBV5-5	TRBJ2-2	CASSLELGNTGELFF	TGTGCCAGCAGCTTGGAACTAGGGAACACCGGGGAGCTGTTTTTT
-	-	TRBV2	TRBJ2-3	CASGFRRTDTQYF	TGTGCCAGCGGGTTTCGTCGAACAGATACGCAGTATTTT
-	-	TRBV7-9	TRBJ2-7	CASRGELYEQYF	TGTGCCAGCCGAGGAGAACTCTACGAGCAGTACTTC
-	TRBD2	TRBV19	TRBJ2-1	CASSLTSGTDNEQFF	TGTGCCAGTAGCCTAACTAGCGGGACCGACAATGAGCAGTTCTTC
-	-	TRBV7-3	TRBJ1-2	CASSLKGGYAYTF	TGCGCCAGCAGCTTAAAGGGAGGTTATGCCTACACCTTC